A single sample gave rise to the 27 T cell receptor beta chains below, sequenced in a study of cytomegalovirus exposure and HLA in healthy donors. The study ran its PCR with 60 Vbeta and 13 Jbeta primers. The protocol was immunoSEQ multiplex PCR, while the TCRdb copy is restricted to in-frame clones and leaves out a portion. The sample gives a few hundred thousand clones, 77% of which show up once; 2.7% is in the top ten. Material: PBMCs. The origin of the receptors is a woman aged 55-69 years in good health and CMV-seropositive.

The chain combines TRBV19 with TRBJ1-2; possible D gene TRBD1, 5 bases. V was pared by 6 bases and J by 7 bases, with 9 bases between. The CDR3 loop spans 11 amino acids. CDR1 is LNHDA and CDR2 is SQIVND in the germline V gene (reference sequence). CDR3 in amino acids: CASSRQGGYTF. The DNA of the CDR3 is TGTGCCAGTAGCCGGCAGGGTGGCTACACCTTC.

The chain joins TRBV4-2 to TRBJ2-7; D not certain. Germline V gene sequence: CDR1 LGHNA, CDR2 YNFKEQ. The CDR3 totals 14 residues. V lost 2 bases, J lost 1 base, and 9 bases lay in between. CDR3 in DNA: TGTGCCAGCAGCCAAATGTATTTGTCCTACGAGCAGTACTTC. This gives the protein CASSQMYLSYEQYF.

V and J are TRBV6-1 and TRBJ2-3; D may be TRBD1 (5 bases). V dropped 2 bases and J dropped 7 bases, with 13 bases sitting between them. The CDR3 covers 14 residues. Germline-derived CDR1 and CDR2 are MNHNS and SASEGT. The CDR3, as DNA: TGTGCCAGCAGTGAAAACAGGCCGCCCTATACGCAGTATTTT. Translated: CASSENRPPYTQYF.

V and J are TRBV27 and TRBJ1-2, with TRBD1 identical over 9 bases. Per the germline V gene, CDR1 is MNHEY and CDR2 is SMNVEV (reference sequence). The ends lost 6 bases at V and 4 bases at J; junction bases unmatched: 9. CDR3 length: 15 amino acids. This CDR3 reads CASRYGQGNPYGYTF. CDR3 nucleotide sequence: TGTGCCAGCAGGTACGGACAGGGGAACCCCTATGGCTACACCTTC.

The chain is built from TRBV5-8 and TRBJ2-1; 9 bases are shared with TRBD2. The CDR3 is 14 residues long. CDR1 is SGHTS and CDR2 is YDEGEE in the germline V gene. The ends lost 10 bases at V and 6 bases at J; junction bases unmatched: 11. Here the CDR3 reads CAARQAGGPNEQFF. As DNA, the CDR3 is TGTGCCGCGCGACAGGCGGGGGGGCCCAATGAGCAGTTCTTC. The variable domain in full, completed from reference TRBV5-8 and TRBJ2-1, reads EAGVTQSPTHLIKTRGQQATLRCSPISGHTSVYWYQQALGLGLQFLLWYDEGEERNRGNFPPRFSGRQFPNYSSELNVNALELEDSALYLCAARQAGGPNEQFFGPGTRLTVL.

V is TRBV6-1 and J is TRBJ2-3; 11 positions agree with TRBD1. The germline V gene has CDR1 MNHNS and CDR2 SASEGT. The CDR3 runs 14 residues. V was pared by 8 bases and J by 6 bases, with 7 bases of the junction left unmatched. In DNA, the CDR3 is TGTGCCAGCCTTACGGACAGGGGGCCGGATACGCAGTATTTT. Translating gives CASLTDRGPDTQYF.

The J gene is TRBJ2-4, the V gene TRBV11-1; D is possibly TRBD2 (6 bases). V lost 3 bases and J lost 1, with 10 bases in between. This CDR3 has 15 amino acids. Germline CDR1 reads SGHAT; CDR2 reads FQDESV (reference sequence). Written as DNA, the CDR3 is TGTGCCAGCAGCTTTCCAGGGAGGGCCAAAAACATTCAGTACTTC. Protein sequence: CASSFPGRAKNIQYF.

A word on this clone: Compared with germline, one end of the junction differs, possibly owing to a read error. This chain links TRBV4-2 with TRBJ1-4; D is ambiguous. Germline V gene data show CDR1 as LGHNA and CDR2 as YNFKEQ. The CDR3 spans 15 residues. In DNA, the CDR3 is TGTGCCAGCAGGGAGCAAGCGGACCTTGGTGAAAAACTGCTTTTT. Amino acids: CASREQADLGEKLLF.

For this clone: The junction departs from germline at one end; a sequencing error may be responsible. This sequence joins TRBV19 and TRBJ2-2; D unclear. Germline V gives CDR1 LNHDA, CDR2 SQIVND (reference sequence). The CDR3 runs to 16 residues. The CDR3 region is CASSLDVIGYTGELFF. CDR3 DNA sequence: TGTGCCAGTAGTTTAGACGTTATCGGGTACACCGGGGAGCTGTTTTTT.

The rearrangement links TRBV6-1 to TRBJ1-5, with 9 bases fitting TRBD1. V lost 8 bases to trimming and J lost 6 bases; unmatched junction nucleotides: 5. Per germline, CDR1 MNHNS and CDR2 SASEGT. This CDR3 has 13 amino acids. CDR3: CASWTGELQPQHF. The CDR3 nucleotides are TGTGCCAGCTGGACAGGGGAGCTTCAGCCCCAGCATTTT.

The CDR3 is CAISENPGQGSKAFF. The CDR3 DNA reads as TGTGCCATCAGTGAGAACCCGGGACAGGGGTCAAAAGCTTTCTTT. The chain is built from TRBV10-3 and TRBJ1-1, with 10 bases identical to TRBD1. V trimming: 2 bases; J trimming: 9 bases; junction bases outside the gene matches: 9. CDR1 is ENHRY, CDR2 SYGVKD, per germline. The CDR3 has 15 residues.

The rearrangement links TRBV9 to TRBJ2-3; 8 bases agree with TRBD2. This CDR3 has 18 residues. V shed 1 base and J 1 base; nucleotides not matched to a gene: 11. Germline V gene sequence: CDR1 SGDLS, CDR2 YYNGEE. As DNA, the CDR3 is TGTGCCAGCAGCGTACCCCGGGAGGGGGGGCCCCGCACAGATACGCAGTATTTT. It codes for CASSVPREGGPRTDTQYF.

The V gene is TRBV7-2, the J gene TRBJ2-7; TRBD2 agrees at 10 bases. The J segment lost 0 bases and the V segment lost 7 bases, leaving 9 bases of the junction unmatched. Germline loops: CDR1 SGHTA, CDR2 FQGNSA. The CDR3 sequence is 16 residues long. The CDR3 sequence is CASNPGGTSVSYEQYF. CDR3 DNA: TGTGCCAGCAACCCCGGGGGGACTAGCGTCTCCTACGAGCAGTACTTC.

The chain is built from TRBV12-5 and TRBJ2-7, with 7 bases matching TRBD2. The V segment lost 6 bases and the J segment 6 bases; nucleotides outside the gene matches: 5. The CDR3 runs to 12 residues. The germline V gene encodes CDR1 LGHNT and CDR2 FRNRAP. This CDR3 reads CASGGTGGEQYF. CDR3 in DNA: TGTGCTAGTGGCGGAACGGGAGGCGAGCAGTACTTC.

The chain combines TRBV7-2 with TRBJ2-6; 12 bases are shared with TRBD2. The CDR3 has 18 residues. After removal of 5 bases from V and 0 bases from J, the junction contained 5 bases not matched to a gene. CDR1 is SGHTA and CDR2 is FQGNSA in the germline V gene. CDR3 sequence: CASSPRTSGVSGANVLTF. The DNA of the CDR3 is TGTGCCAGCAGCCCCCGGACTAGCGGGGTCTCTGGGGCCAACGTCCTGACTTTC.

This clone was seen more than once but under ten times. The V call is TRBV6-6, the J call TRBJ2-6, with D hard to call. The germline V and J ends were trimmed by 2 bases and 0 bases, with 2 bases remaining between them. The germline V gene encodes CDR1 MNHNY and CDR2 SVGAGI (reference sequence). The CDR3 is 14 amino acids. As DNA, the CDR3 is TGTGCCAGCAGTTACCGCTCTGGGGCCAACGTCCTGACTTTC. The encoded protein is CASSYRSGANVLTF.

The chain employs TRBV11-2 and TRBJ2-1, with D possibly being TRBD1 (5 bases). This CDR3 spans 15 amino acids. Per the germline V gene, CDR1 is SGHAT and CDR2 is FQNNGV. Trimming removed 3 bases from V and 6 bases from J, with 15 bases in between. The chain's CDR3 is CASSFRVDYFNEQFF. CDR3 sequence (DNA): TGTGCCAGCAGCTTCAGGGTCGATTACTTCAATGAGCAGTTCTTC. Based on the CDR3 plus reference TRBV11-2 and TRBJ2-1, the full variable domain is EAGVAQSPRYKIIEKRQSVAFWCNPISGHATLYWYQQILGQGPKLLIQFQNNGVVDDSQLPKDRFSAERLKGVDSTLKIQPAKLEDSAVYLCASSFRVDYFNEQFFGPGTRLTVL.

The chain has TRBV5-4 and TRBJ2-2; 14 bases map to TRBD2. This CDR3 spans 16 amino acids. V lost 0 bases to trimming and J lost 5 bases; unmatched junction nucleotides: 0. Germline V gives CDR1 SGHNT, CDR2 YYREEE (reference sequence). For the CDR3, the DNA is TGTGCCAGCAGCTTGGGACTAGCGGGGGGGACCGGGGAGCTGTTTTTT. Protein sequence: CASSLGLAGGTGELFF.

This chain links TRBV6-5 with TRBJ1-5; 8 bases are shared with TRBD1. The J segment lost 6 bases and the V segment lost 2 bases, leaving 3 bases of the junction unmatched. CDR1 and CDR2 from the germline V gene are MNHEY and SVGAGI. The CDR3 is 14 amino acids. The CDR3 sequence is CASSYQGAGQPQHF. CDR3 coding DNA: TGTGCCAGCAGTTACCAGGGGGCTGGTCAGCCCCAGCATTTT.

Here the CDR3 DNA reads TGCAGCGTTCCCGGACTCGGGACAGATACGCAGTATTTT. As protein: CSVPGLGTDTQYF. The chain couples TRBV29-1 to TRBJ2-3, with D tentatively TRBD2 (5 bases). The CDR3 runs 13 residues. Germline V gene sequence: CDR1 SQVTM, CDR2 ANQGSEA. V lost 5 bases and J 3 bases, leaving 12 bases between the germline ends.

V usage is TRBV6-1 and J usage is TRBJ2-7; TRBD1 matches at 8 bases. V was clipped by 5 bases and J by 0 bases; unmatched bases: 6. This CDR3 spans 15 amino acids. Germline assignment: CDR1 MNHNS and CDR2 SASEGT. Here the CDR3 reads CASSRDRRGSYEQYF. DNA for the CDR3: TGTGCCAGCAGTCGGGACAGGCGTGGCTCCTACGAGCAGTACTTC.

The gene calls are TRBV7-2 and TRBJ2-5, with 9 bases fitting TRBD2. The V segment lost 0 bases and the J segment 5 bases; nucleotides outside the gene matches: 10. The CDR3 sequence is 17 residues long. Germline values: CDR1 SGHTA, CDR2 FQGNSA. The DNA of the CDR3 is TGTGCCAGCAGCTTAGCGGCGGGAGGGCCCTCGGGGGAGACCCAGTACTTC. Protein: CASSLAAGGPSGETQYF. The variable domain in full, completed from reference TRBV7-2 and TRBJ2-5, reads GAGVSQSPSNKVTEKGKDVELRCDPISGHTALYWYRQSLGQGLEFLIYFQGNSAPDKSGLPSDRFSAERTGGSVSTLTIQRTQQEDSAVYLCASSLAAGGPSGETQYFGPGTRLLVL.

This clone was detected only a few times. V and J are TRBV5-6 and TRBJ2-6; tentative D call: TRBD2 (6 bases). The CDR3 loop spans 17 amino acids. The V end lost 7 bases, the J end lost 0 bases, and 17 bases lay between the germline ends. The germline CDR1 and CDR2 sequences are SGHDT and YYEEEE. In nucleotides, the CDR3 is TGTGCCAGCGGACCTACGGGACTGCTCTCTGGGGCCAACGTCCTGACTTTC. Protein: CASGPTGLLSGANVLTF.

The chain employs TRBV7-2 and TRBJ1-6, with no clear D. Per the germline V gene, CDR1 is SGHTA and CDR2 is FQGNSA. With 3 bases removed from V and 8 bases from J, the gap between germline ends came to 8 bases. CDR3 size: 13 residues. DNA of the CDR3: TGTGCCAGCAGCTTTTCAGTGGATTCACCCCTCCACTTT. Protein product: CASSFSVDSPLHF.

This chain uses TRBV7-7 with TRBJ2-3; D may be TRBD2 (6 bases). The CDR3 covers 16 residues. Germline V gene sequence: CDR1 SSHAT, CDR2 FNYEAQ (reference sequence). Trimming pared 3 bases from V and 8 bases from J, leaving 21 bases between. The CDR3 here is CASSFGGGTEAGTQYF. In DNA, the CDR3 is TGTGCCAGCAGCTTTGGGGGAGGAACGGAAGCGGGTACGCAGTATTTT.

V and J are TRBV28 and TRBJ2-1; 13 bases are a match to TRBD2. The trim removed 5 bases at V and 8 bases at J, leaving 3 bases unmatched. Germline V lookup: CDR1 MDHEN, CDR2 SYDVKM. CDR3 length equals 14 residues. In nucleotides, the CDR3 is TGTGCCAGCAGTACTAGCGGGGGGGCCTATGAGCAGTTCTTC. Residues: CASSTSGGAYEQFF.

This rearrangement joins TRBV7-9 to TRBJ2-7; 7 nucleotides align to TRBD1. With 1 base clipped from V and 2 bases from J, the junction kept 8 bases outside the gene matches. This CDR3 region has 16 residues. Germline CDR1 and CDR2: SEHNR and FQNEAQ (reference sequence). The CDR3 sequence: CASSLGGAGGAYEQYF. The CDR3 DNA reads TGTGCCAGCAGCTTAGGTGGGGCAGGGGGAGCCTACGAGCAGTACTTC. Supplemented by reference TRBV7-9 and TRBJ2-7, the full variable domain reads DTGVSQNPRHKITKRGQNVTFRCDPISEHNRLYWYRQTLGQGPEFLTYFQNEAQLEKSRLLSDRFSAERPKGSFSTLEIQRTEQGDSAMYLCASSLGGAGGAYEQYFGPGTRLTVT.